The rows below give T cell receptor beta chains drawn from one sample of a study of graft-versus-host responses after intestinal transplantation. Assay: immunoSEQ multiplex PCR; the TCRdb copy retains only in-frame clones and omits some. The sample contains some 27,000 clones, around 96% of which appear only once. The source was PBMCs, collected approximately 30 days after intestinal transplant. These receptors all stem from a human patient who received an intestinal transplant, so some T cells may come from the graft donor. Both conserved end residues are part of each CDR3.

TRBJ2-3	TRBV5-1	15	CASSLEGGKTDTQYF
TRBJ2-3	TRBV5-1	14	CASSWTSPTDTQYF
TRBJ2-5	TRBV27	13	CASSPWGQETQYF
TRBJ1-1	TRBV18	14	CASSPAGMNTEAFF
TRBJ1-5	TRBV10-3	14	CAIRKDGGNQPQHF
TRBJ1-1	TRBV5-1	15	CASSFGRGPNTEAFF
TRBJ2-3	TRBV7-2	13	CASSLGAPDTQYF
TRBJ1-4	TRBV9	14	CASSPGHQGEKLFF
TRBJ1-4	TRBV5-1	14	CASSLEQGGEKLFF
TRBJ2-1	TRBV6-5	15	CASSPDRSSYNEQFF
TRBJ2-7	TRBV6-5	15	CASSYGGGASYEQYF
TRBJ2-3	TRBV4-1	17	CASSPSGTGGTTDTQYF
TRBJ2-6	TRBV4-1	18	CASSQVPRGFSGANVLTF
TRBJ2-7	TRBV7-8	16	CASSARRTGLEYEQYF
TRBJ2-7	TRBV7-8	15	CASSAGTSGDYEQYF
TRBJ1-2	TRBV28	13	CASSRQGYWGYTF
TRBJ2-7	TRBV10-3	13	CAISRDMGYEQYF
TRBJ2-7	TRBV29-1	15	CSVRLAGGPSYEQYF
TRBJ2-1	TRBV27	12	CASSSRYNEQFF
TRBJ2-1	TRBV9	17	CASSVRVAGSSYNEQFF
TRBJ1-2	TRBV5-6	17	CASSLMGTGDLNYGYTF
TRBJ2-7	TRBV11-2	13	CASSLGPTYEQYF
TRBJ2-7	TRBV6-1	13	CASGFRQGNEQYF
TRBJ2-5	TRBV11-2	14	CASSLGVGAETQYF
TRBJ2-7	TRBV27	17	CASSKKLPSSIGHEQYF
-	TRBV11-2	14	CASSWGQGSYEQYF
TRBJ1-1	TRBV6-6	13	CASSSTLDTEAFF
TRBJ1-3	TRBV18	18	CASSQLLGNSISGNTIYF
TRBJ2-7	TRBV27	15	CASSLVAGGSYEQYF
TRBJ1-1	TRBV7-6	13	CASSLALGAEAFF
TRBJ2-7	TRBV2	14	CASSGDREAYEQYF
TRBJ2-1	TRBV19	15	CASSIYGESYNEQFF
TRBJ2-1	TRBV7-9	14	CASSLDVLNNEQFF
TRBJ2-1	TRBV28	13	CASSAGMYNEQFF
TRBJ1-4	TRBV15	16	CATSRDWRGDKEKLFF
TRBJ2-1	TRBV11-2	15	CASSSLAGGNNEQFF
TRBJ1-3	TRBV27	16	CASSFPHRYSGNTIYF
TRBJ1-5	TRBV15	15	CATSTDRGAGQPQHF
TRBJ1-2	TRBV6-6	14	CASSRYDRALGYTF
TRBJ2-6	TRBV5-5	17	CASSPQTGLSGANVLTF
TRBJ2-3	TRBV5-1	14	CASSLRLFTDTQYF
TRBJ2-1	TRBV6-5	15	CASSSGTSGYNEQFF
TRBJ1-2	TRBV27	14	CASSPGPGYYGYTF
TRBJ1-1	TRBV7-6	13	CASSLTVNTEAFF
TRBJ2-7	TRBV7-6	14	CASSPGTGGYEQYF
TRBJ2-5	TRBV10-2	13	CASSDGVRETQYF
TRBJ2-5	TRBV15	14	CATSRGRSEETQYF
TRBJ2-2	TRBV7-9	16	CASSPNTVNTAGELFF
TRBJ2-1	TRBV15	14	CATSVGGLTGEQFF
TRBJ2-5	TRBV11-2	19	CASSLTPAGLAGVQETQYF
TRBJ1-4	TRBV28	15	CASSFPGVGDEKLFF
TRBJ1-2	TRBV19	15	CASSTPGEGANGYTF
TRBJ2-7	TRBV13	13	CASSLAGGREQYF
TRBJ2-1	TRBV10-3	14	CAISPGQGTNEQFF
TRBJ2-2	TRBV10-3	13	CAISGQFTGELFF
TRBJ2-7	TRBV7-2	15	CASSPLGTGWSEQYF
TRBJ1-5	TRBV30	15	CAWSTGRAGNQPQHF
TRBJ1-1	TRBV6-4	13	CASSDLPGTEAFF
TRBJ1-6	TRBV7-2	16	CASSGTGGSYNSPLHF